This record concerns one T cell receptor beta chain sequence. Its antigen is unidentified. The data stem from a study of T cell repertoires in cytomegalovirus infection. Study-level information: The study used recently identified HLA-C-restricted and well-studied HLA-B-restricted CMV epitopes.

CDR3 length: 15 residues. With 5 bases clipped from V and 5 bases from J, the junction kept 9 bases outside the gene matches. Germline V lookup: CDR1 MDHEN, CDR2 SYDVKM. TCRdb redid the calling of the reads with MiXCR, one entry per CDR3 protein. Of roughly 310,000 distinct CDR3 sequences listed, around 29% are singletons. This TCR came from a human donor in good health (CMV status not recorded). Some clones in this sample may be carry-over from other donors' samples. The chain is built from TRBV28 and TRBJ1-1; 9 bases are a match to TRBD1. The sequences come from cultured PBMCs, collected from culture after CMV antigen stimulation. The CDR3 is CASSTSGTGLTEAFF. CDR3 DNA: TGTGCCAGCAGTACCTCCGGGACAGGGTTGACTGAAGCTTTCTTT.